What follows are 32 T cell receptor beta chains derived from one specimen sequenced in a study of T cell responses to AZD1222 COVID-19 vaccine. Produced via immunoSEQ multiplex PCR; TCRdb's table is partial and in-frame only. The sample records 99,000 or so clones, over 85% being singletons. The sample consisted of peripheral blood, taken on day 0 of AZD1222 vaccination. These receptor sequences come from an adult in good health.

The chain joins TRBV19 to TRBJ1-2, with D perhaps TRBD1 (5 bases). This CDR3 spans 15 amino acids. V lost 9 bases, J lost 4 bases, and 21 bases lay in between. In germline, CDR1 is LNHDA, CDR2 SQIVND (reference sequence). The DNA of the CDR3 is TGTGCCAGCCAAATAGGGACCGGACTGGGCTATGGCTACACCTTC. Its translation is CASQIGTGLGYGYTF. Based on the CDR3 plus reference TRBV19 and TRBJ1-2, the full variable domain is DGGITQSPKYLFRKEGQNVTLSCEQNLNHDAMYWYRQDPGQGLRLIYYSQIVNDFQKGDIAEGYSVSREKKESFPLTVTSAQKNPTAFYLCASQIGTGLGYGYTFGSGTRLTVV.

This clone showed up just once. This sequence joins TRBV7-2 and TRBJ1-6; D possibly corresponds to TRBD1 (5 bases). This CDR3 region has 15 residues. Germline CDR1 SGHTA, CDR2 FQGNSA. Trimming removed 4 bases at V and 0 bases at J, with 7 bases between. The CDR3 sequence: CASSWGSSYNSPLHF. As DNA, the CDR3 is TGTGCCAGCAGCTGGGGGAGCTCCTATAATTCACCCCTCCACTTT.

This chain links TRBV2 with TRBJ1-5, with 8 positions matching TRBD1. Per the germline V gene, CDR1 is SNHLY and CDR2 is FYNNEI. This CDR3 has 14 amino acids. J lost 4 bases, V lost 7 bases, and 6 bases had no gene match. The CDR3 coding sequence is TGTGCCAGCACGACAGGGGTTATGAATCAGCCCCAGCATTTT. Its protein product is CASTTGVMNQPQHF.

The rearrangement links TRBV6-5 to TRBJ2-7; D is uncertain. Per germline, CDR1 MNHEY and CDR2 SVGAGI. This CDR3 is built from 12 residues. The V gene lost 3 bases and the J gene lost 7 bases, with 10 bases spanning the gap. CDR3 amino acids: CASSYGVGEQYF. The DNA for the CDR3 is TGTGCCAGCAGTTATGGGGTGGGGGAGCAGTACTTC.

The chain combines TRBV29-1 with TRBJ1-1; possibly TRBD1 for D (5 bases). V lost 6 bases to trimming and J lost 4 bases, with 9 bases between them. Germline loops: CDR1 SQVTM, CDR2 ANQGSEA. This CDR3 comprises 11 residues. CDR3 region: CSVQTVTEAFF. CDR3 bases: TGCAGCGTACAGACAGTCACTGAAGCTTTCTTT.

The V gene is TRBV30, the J gene TRBJ2-7; 9 nucleotides align to TRBD1. The CDR3 length is 14 residues. Germline V gives CDR1 GTSNPN, CDR2 SVGIG (reference sequence). V dropped 5 bases and J dropped 2; count of bases not matched to a gene: 7. Here the CDR3 DNA reads TGTGCCTGGCAAAGACAGGGGGGTCCCTACGAGCAGTACTTC. This translates into CAWQRQGGPYEQYF.

The J gene is TRBJ1-1, the V gene TRBV2, with 8 bases identical to TRBD1. Trimming cost V 6 bases and J 1 base; bases outside gene matches: 7. The CDR3 consists of 15 residues. Germline V CDR1 and CDR2: SNHLY, FYNNEI. The CDR3 nucleotides are TGTGCCAGCAGCCAATCCGGGACAGGGAACACTGAAGCTTTCTTT. Translated, it gives CASSQSGTGNTEAFF. Looking up the rest from reference TRBV2 and TRBJ1-1 gives the full variable domain: EPEVTQTPSHQVTQMGQEVILRCVPISNHLYFYWYRQILGQKVEFLVSFYNNEISEKSEIFDDQFSVERPDGSNFTLKIRSTKLEDSAMYFCASSQSGTGNTEAFFGQGTRLTVV.

The V and J genes are TRBV4-2 and TRBJ1-1; TRBD1 might be the D (5 bases). The germline gives CDR1 LGHNA, CDR2 YNFKEQ. V lost 3 bases to trimming and J lost 1 base, with 9 bases between them. CDR3 length: 14 residues. CDR3 nucleotide sequence: TGTGCCAGCAGCCAGACCGACAGGAACACTGAAGCTTTCTTT. It yields the protein CASSQTDRNTEAFF.

J is TRBJ2-1 and V is TRBV4-3, with no clear D. Germline CDR1 and CDR2: LGHNA and YSLEER. CDR3 length: 14 residues. V dropped 4 bases and J dropped 9 bases, with 16 bases sitting between them. DNA for the CDR3: TGCGCCAGCAGCCGTTACACAAGTCCCAGTGAGCAGTTCTTC. It specifies CASSRYTSPSEQFF.

V usage is TRBV5-4 and J usage is TRBJ2-1; 7 nucleotides line up with TRBD1. The V and J ends lost 4 bases and 4 bases, in that order; junction bases with no gene match: 2. Per germline, CDR1 SGHNT and CDR2 YYREEE (reference sequence). This CDR3 is built from 13 residues. CDR3 nucleotide sequence: TGTGCCAGCAGCAGGGACAGATACAATGAGCAGTTCTTC. Protein: CASSRDRYNEQFF.

The CDR3 spells CAWSASEAFF. The CDR3, as DNA: TGTGCCTGGAGTGCCTCTGAAGCTTTCTTT. The rearrangement joins TRBV30 to TRBJ1-1; no clear D. The CDR3 length is 10 residues. Trimming removed 1 base at V and 6 bases at J, with 3 bases between. Germline loops: CDR1 GTSNPN, CDR2 SVGIG (reference sequence).

The chain links TRBV2 to TRBJ2-1; perhaps TRBD2 as D (6 bases). This CDR3 is 15 amino acids long. Trimming stripped 1 base from V and 7 bases from J, with 14 bases between. The germline V gene has CDR1 SNHLY and CDR2 FYNNEI. The CDR3 region is CASSEGIAVGNEQFF. The CDR3 DNA reads TGTGCCAGCAGTGAAGGGATAGCGGTCGGGAATGAGCAGTTCTTC.

The chain has TRBV7-9 and TRBJ1-1; D call uncertain. There are 12 residues in the CDR3. V lost 5 bases and J lost 8, with 12 bases in between. The germline gives CDR1 SEHNR, CDR2 FQNEAQ (reference sequence). Here the CDR3 DNA reads TGTGCCAGCAGCCTAATAGACCGGGAAGCTTTCTTT. As protein: CASSLIDREAFF.

The gene calls are TRBV18 and TRBJ1-1, with D unclear. Trimming removed 2 bases from V and 1 base from J, with 2 bases in between. Germline assignment: CDR1 KGHSH and CDR2 LQKENI. The CDR3 totals 12 residues. CDR3 sequence: CASSPTNTEAFF. The DNA of the CDR3 is TGTGCCAGCTCACCAACGAACACTGAAGCTTTCTTT.

As for this clone: Its ends do not fully match the called genes, so a read error is possible. The chain uses TRBV18 and TRBJ1-3; TRBD1 agrees at 8 bases. This CDR3 contains 15 residues. Germline CDR1 reads KGHSH; CDR2 reads LQKENI. The CDR3 nucleotides read TGTGCCAGCCCACCCGGACAGGGCCCCGGAAACACCATATATTTT. It yields the protein CASPPGQGPGNTIYF.

The chain is built from TRBV11-3 and TRBJ2-7; no definite D call. Trimming stripped 1 base from V and 0 bases from J, with 1 base between. Germline V lookup: CDR1 SGHNT, CDR2 YENEEA. This CDR3 is 12 amino acids long. The CDR3 region is CASSLVSYEQYF. CDR3 DNA: TGTGCCAGCAGCTTAGTCTCCTACGAGCAGTACTTC.

The CDR3 coding sequence is TGTGCCACCAGATCGGGAGAGGGGACAGAAGAGACCCAGTACTTC. Its protein is CATRSGEGTEETQYF. V and J are TRBV10-3 and TRBJ2-5; weak D call: TRBD1 (7 bases). The V end lost 10 bases, the J end lost 3 bases, and 21 bases lay between the germline ends. Germline CDR1 and CDR2: ENHRY and SYGVKD. The CDR3 covers 15 residues.

The rearrangement links TRBV19 to TRBJ2-3; the D gene is possibly TRBD2 (6 bases). This CDR3 contains 16 residues. V lost 2 bases, J lost 0 bases, and 12 bases lay in between. Germline V gene sequence: CDR1 LNHDA, CDR2 SQIVND (reference sequence). The CDR3 loop reads CASSIFKGTSTDTQYF. The CDR3, as DNA: TGTGCCAGTAGTATATTTAAGGGGACTAGCACAGATACGCAGTATTTT.

The J gene is TRBJ1-6, the V gene TRBV9; D is possibly TRBD1 (5 bases). This CDR3 comprises 13 residues. The germline CDR1 and CDR2 sequences are SGDLS and YYNGEE. V was trimmed by 5 bases and J by 7 bases, leaving 10 bases between them. The CDR3 protein is CASSGRQNSPLHF. The CDR3 nucleotides are TGTGCCAGCAGTGGGAGACAGAATTCACCCCTCCACTTT.

The rearrangement joins TRBV6-5 to TRBJ2-7; 7 bases match TRBD2. Germline lookup yields CDR1 MNHEY and CDR2 SVGAGI. The V segment lost 0 bases and the J segment 4 bases; nucleotides outside the gene matches: 6. CDR3 length: 15 residues. The CDR3 DNA is TGTGCCAGCAGTTACTCGCCTAGCGGACATTACGAGCAGTACTTC. This translates into CASSYSPSGHYEQYF.

The chain uses TRBV20-1 and TRBJ2-2; D is perhaps TRBD1 or TRBD2 (5 bases each). The ends were cut back, 3 bases at V and 2 bases at J, with 16 bases in the middle. CDR3 length: 16 residues. Per the germline V gene, CDR1 is DFQATT and CDR2 is SNEGSKA (reference sequence). In nucleotides, the CDR3 is TGCAGTGCTAGTTCCATAGGTGGGACCAACACCGGGGAGCTGTTTTTT. Amino acid sequence: CSASSIGGTNTGELFF.

The chain combines TRBV27 with TRBJ1-2; D not certain. V shed 6 bases and J shed 7 bases, with 18 bases lying between them. Germline V gene data show CDR1 as MNHEY and CDR2 as SMNVEV (reference sequence). The CDR3 has 14 residues. Here the CDR3 reads CASSVRGPDPGYTF. Written as DNA, the CDR3 is TGTGCCAGCAGCGTTAGAGGGCCTGACCCTGGCTACACCTTC.

This clone showed up just once. This chain joins TRBV4-2 and TRBJ1-4; the D gene is possibly TRBD1 (6 bases). Germline CDR1 LGHNA, CDR2 YNFKEQ. This CDR3 region has 15 residues. Trimming shortened V by 0 bases and J by 7 bases, and 12 bases separated the two germline ends. CDR3 protein: CASSQEGGIGEKLFF. The CDR3 DNA sequence: TGTGCCAGCAGCCAAGAAGGGGGGATAGGTGAAAAACTGTTTTTT.

The table lists this clone with a few counts. The chain combines TRBV7-2 with TRBJ1-2, with D maybe TRBD1 (5 bases). The V end was cut by 4 bases, the J end by 5 bases, with 14 bases between. This CDR3 comprises 14 residues. Per germline, CDR1 SGHTA and CDR2 FQGNSA. CDR3 residues: CASSSRGRGYGYTF. In DNA form, the CDR3 reads TGTGCCAGCAGCTCGAGGGGTCGGGGTTATGGCTACACCTTC.

This clone appeared once. The genes are TRBV19 and TRBJ2-2; a possible D gene is TRBD1 (6 bases). CDR1 is LNHDA and CDR2 is SQIVND in the germline V gene (reference sequence). Trimming cost V 3 bases and J 4 bases, with 12 bases left between them. The CDR3 totals 15 residues. The CDR3 DNA reads as TGTGCCAGTAGTATCCCAGGGGCGGGCACCGGGGAGCTGTTTTTT. Protein: CASSIPGAGTGELFF.

A single count supports this clone. This chain uses TRBV19 with TRBJ2-1, with D tentatively TRBD2 (5 bases). The length of the CDR3 is 12 residues. V was trimmed by 6 bases and J by 7 bases, leaving 10 bases between them. Germline-derived CDR1 and CDR2 are LNHDA and SQIVND (reference sequence). This CDR3 is CASSHSENEQFF. The CDR3 DNA is TGTGCCAGTAGCCATAGCGAAAATGAGCAGTTCTTC.

In DNA, the CDR3 is TGTGCCAGCAGTCGGGACAGGGGTGAGGAGCAGTTCTTC. Protein product: CASSRDRGEEQFF. J is TRBJ2-1 and V is TRBV6-4; 10 positions match TRBD1. This CDR3 contains 13 residues. Germline CDR1 is MRHNA and CDR2 is SNTAGT. The trim removed 5 bases at V and 10 bases at J, leaving 5 bases unmatched.

The chain carries TRBV12-1 and TRBJ2-7; TRBD2, the table's D call, lacks a check against the DNA. TRBV12-1 is classified as a pseudogene. The CDR3 runs to 13 residues. As DNA, the CDR3 is TGTGCCAGCAGCTTCCTCGGACTAGAGGGAACCAACTTC. Protein: CASSFLGLEGTNF.

The rearrangement links TRBV5-1 to TRBJ1-1, with D uncertain. The CDR3 is 14 amino acids. Germline CDR1 SGHRS, CDR2 YFSETQ. The V and J ends lost 3 bases and 6 bases respectively, with 15 bases between them. CDR3 coding DNA: TGCGCCAGCAGCTCCCGGACTGGCTATTCTGAAGCTTTCTTT. Translation gives CASSSRTGYSEAFF.

The chain joins TRBV10-3 to TRBJ1-2; D gene unclear. CDR1 and CDR2 (germline): ENHRY, SYGVKD. V lost 10 bases, J lost 7 bases, and 19 bases lay in between. This CDR3 region has 13 residues. In nucleotides, the CDR3 is TGTGCCACCGGACGGGATTCCTCGGGTGGCTACACCTTC. As protein: CATGRDSSGGYTF.

The J gene is TRBJ2-2, the V gene TRBV5-1; D is unresolved. This CDR3 spans 12 amino acids. Germline V gives CDR1 SGHRS, CDR2 YFSETQ. Trimming stripped 1 base from V and 6 bases from J, with 4 bases between. CDR3 amino acids: CASSLHAGELFF. CDR3 DNA sequence: TGCGCCAGCAGCTTGCATGCCGGGGAGCTGTTTTTT.

This chain links TRBV12-3 or TRBV12-4 with TRBJ2-5; no firm D call. The V end was cut by 5 bases, the J end by 5 bases, with 12 bases between. There are 13 residues in the CDR3. CDR3 region: CASSRRLGETQYF. The DNA of the CDR3 is TGTGCCAGCAGTCGCCGTTTAGGGGAGACCCAGTACTTC.